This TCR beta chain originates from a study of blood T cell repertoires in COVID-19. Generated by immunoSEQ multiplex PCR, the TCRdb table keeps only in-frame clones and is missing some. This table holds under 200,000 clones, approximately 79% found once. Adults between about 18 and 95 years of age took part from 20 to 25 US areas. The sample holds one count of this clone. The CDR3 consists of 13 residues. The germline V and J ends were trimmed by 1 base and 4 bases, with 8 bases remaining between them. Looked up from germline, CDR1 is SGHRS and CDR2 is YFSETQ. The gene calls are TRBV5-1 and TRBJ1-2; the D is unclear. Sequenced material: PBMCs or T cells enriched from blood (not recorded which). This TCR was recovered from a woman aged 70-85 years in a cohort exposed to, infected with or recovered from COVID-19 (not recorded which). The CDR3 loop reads CASSLYSGYGYTF. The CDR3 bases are TGCGCCAGCAGCTTGTACAGCGGCTATGGCTACACCTTC.